This entry describes one T cell receptor (beta chain). Antigen unknown. Using immunoSEQ multiplex PCR, the repertoire was profiled, and TCRdb retains in-frame clones only, with some absent. The sample holds some 83,000 clones, 86% seen once. The sample is drawn from a study of T cell responses to AZD1222 COVID-19 vaccine. Study findings and constraints: With two AZD1222 doses given, Spike-specific TCR breadth and depth both rose. Vaccine-related CD4 TCRs covered spike, predominating at 160-218 and 743-854.

Trimming took 7 bases from V and 5 from J, leaving 10 bases between them. This CDR3 is built from 13 residues. The germline V gene encodes CDR1 SGHRS and CDR2 YFSETQ. Specimen: peripheral blood, collected on day 0 of AZD1222 vaccination. The receptor was derived from an adult in good health. V is TRBV5-1 and J is TRBJ1-6; tentatively, D is TRBD1 (6 bases). CDR3: CASRTDDNSPLHF. Written as DNA, the CDR3 is TGCGCCAGCCGGACAGACGATAATTCACCCCTCCACTTT.